The 19 T cell receptor beta chains given below trace back to one sample, sequenced in a study of cytomegalovirus exposure and HLA in healthy donors. 13 Jbeta primers and 60 Vbeta primers were used for the PCR. The data were produced by immunoSEQ multiplex PCR, yet TCRdb's version contains in-frame clones alone and is incomplete. This table has more than 150,000 clones, just under 80% appearing once. Sequencing was done on a sample of PBMCs. The receptor source for this set is a woman aged 25-40 years in good health and CMV-seropositive.

This chain links TRBV6-1 with TRBJ1-1, with unresolved D. The V and J ends lost 6 bases and 6 bases respectively, with 11 bases between them. Germline V gives CDR1 MNHNS, CDR2 SASEGT. CDR3 length: 12 residues. The CDR3 here is CASSRTDPEAFF. The CDR3 DNA follows: TGTGCCAGCAGCCGTACAGACCCTGAAGCTTTCTTT.

The chain couples TRBV27 to TRBJ2-5, with 8 positions matching TRBD1. This CDR3 has 14 amino acids. The trim removed 4 bases at V and 5 bases at J, leaving 6 bases unmatched. CDR1 is MNHEY, CDR2 SMNVEV, per germline (reference sequence). CDR3 coding DNA: TGTGCCAGCAGTTCGCGGACAGGGTTGGAGACCCAGTACTTC. Its translation: CASSSRTGLETQYF.

J is TRBJ2-6 and V is TRBV6-5, with D maybe TRBD2 (5 bases). The CDR3 totals 14 residues. The V gene lost 7 bases and the J gene lost 9 bases, with 16 bases spanning the gap. Germline V lookup: CDR1 MNHEY, CDR2 SVGAGI. Written as DNA, the CDR3 is TGTGCCAGCAATCCAGCACGGGAAAACAACGTCCTGACTTTC. This codes for CASNPARENNVLTF.

This rearrangement joins TRBV19 to TRBJ1-2, with D maybe TRBD1 (6 bases). V was pared by 10 bases and J by 2 bases, with 14 bases between. The CDR3 is made up of 13 amino acids. Germline CDR1 reads LNHDA; CDR2 reads SQIVND (reference sequence). The CDR3 spells CATLGGNNYGYTF. Written as DNA, the CDR3 is TGTGCCACCCTAGGGGGAAACAACTATGGCTACACCTTC.

V and J are TRBV9 and TRBJ2-5; 13 bases map to TRBD2. The CDR3 contains 17 residues. Germline values: CDR1 SGDLS, CDR2 YYNGEE. The J segment lost 1 base and the V segment lost 5 bases, leaving 8 bases of the junction unmatched. This CDR3 is CASSLLAGGRGQETQYF. The CDR3 bases are TGTGCCAGCAGTTTACTAGCGGGGGGGAGGGGCCAAGAGACCCAGTACTTC.

This clone has just a few counts. The chain combines TRBV7-9 with TRBJ1-5, with unresolved D. The CDR3 has 14 amino acids. V lost 1 base and J 3 bases, leaving 7 bases between the germline ends. Germline V gene lookup returns CDR1 SEHNR and CDR2 FQNEAQ (reference sequence). The CDR3 region has the DNA TGTGCCAGCAGCTTAGTTGGCCCCAATCAGCCCCAGCATTTT. This sequence encodes CASSLVGPNQPQHF.

This clone has just a few counts. The V and J genes are TRBV6-1 and TRBJ2-1, with 14 nucleotides matching TRBD2. Trimming removed 5 bases from V and 7 bases from J; junction bases left unmatched: 4. CDR1 and CDR2 from the germline V gene are MNHNS and SASEGT. The CDR3 loop spans 15 amino acids. The CDR3 loop reads CASSPGLAGVNEQFF. CDR3 DNA sequence: TGTGCCAGCAGTCCGGGACTAGCGGGAGTTAATGAGCAGTTCTTC.

This chain links TRBV5-5 with TRBJ1-5; D uncertain. This CDR3 has 15 residues. Trimming left V 0 bases short and J 7 bases short, with 14 bases between. Germline assignment: CDR1 SGHKS and CDR2 YYEKEE (reference sequence). The CDR3 here is CASSLGIGEGQPQHF. The CDR3 nucleotides are TGTGCCAGCAGCTTGGGCATCGGGGAAGGGCAGCCCCAGCATTTT.

The chain recombines TRBV2 with TRBJ1-1; TRBD1 agrees at 7 bases. The CDR3 totals 19 residues. The J segment lost 3 bases and the V segment lost 2 bases, leaving 18 bases of the junction unmatched. Germline loops: CDR1 SNHLY, CDR2 FYNNEI. CDR3 DNA: TGTGCCAGCAGTGAAATAGTCGCACAGGGGCGGGGATTGGACACTGAAGCTTTCTTT. Amino acids: CASSEIVAQGRGLDTEAFF.

The count of this clone is one. J is TRBJ2-2 and V is TRBV6-5; 12 nucleotides line up with TRBD2. Germline lookup yields CDR1 MNHEY and CDR2 SVGAGI. The CDR3 covers 16 residues. V trimming: 2 bases; J trimming: 7 bases; junction bases outside the gene matches: 5. CDR3 in DNA: TGTGCCAGCAGTTACCCGACTAGCGGGGGTGGCGGGGAGCTGTTTTTT. Translated, it gives CASSYPTSGGGGELFF.

Note on this clone: Here the CDR3 omits its conserved ending phenylalanine or tryptophan, so a read error is the likely source. The DNA is omitted, as the CDR3 cannot be located on it reliably, and the CDR3 follows TCRdb's listing. V and J are TRBV10-3 and TRBJ1-1; the DNA was not compared with TRBD1, the D call given in the table. With termini counted, the CDR3 has 12 amino acids. Germline loops: CDR1 ENHRY, CDR2 SYGVKD. The CDR3 region is CAISEGSGASFS.

This clone was counted a single time. The gene calls are TRBV13 and TRBJ2-1, with 7 bases aligning to TRBD2. V shed 2 bases and J 5 bases; nucleotides not matched to a gene: 6. This CDR3 comprises 15 residues. Per germline, CDR1 PRHDT and CDR2 FYEKMQ (reference sequence). The CDR3 bases are TGTGCCAGCAGCTTAAGGGCTAGCGGCGACAATGAGCAGTTCTTC. It is translated as CASSLRASGDNEQFF.

The rearrangement links TRBV6-5 to TRBJ1-1; 8 nucleotides line up with TRBD1. Germline CDR1 reads MNHEY; CDR2 reads SVGAGI. V shed 8 bases, J shed 0 bases, and the junction held 5 bases outside the gene matches. This CDR3 is 14 amino acids long. The CDR3 loop is CASAQGELNTEAFF. CDR3 sequence (DNA): TGTGCCAGCGCACAGGGGGAGTTGAACACTGAAGCTTTCTTT.

The chain carries TRBV6-5 and TRBJ1-2; D possibly corresponds to TRBD1 (6 bases). The CDR3 sequence is 14 residues long. Per the germline V gene, CDR1 is MNHEY and CDR2 is SVGAGI. V was shortened by 7 bases and J by 8 bases, with 20 bases between the two germline ends. CDR3 loop: CASTTMRGAKGYTF. The CDR3 nucleotides read TGTGCCAGCACCACCATGCGGGGGGCGAAAGGCTACACCTTC.

The V and J genes are TRBV5-4 and TRBJ2-2; 8 bases are shared with TRBD2. The ends lost 4 bases at V and 6 bases at J; junction bases unmatched: 11. Germline assignment: CDR1 SGHNT and CDR2 YYREEE (reference sequence). The CDR3 is 16 amino acids. The CDR3 DNA reads TGTGCCAGCAGCCGTGCCGGGACTAGTTACCCCGGGGAGCTGTTTTTT. As protein: CASSRAGTSYPGELFF.

This clone turned up a few times. V is TRBV5-1 and J is TRBJ2-2; D is possibly TRBD2 (6 bases). Germline CDR1 and CDR2: SGHRS and YFSETQ. This CDR3 comprises 14 residues. Trimming took off 4 bases at V and 6 bases at J, with 13 bases between the two ends. The CDR3 DNA sequence: TGCGCCAGCAGCCCGGGGGTGACCGCCGGGGAGCTGTTTTTT. This translates into CASSPGVTAGELFF.

The rearrangement links TRBV11-2 to TRBJ2-2, with a tentative D call TRBD2 (7 bases). Trimming took 2 bases from V and 4 from J, leaving 11 bases between them. Germline V gene lookup returns CDR1 SGHAT and CDR2 FQNNGV. The CDR3 runs 15 residues. The CDR3 DNA is TGTGCCAGCAGCTTAAGGGGGGGCTTCACCGGGGAGCTGTTTTTT. This codes for CASSLRGGFTGELFF.

The rearrangement uses TRBV28 and TRBJ2-2; 7 bases fit TRBD1. The CDR3 spans 16 residues. Unmatched junction bases numbered 11, after V lost 3 bases and J lost 7 bases. Germline V gives CDR1 MDHEN, CDR2 SYDVKM. The CDR3 is CASSFDGPSGGGELFF. CDR3 nucleotide sequence: TGTGCCAGCAGTTTCGACGGGCCTTCAGGGGGCGGGGAGCTGTTTTTT.

The genes are TRBV25-1 and TRBJ1-3; tentatively, D is TRBD1 (5 bases). The V and J ends lost 3 bases and 4 bases respectively, with 13 bases between them. CDR3 length: 15 residues. CDR1 is MGHDK, CDR2 SYGVNS, per germline. The CDR3: CASSDGGGRGNTIYF. The CDR3 coding sequence is TGTGCCAGCAGTGATGGCGGGGGTCGGGGAAACACCATATATTTT.